The T cell receptor beta chain under discussion was sequenced for a study of beta chain features in type 1 diabetes. Per donor, one heparinised blood draw averaged about 110 mL. Central memory, naive, regulatory and stem cell-like memory CD4+ cells were sorted by CD45RO/CCR7/CD25/CD127/CD95/CD27. Per the germline V gene, CDR1 is WNHNN and CDR2 is SYGVQD (reference sequence). V gave up 7 bases and J gave up 0 bases; unmatched junction bases: 4. The CDR3 consists of 15 residues. The entirety of the isolated RNA underwent reverse transcription, so expressed TCRB transcripts were sequenced. Method: immunoSEQ multiplex PCR; TCRdb's copy keeps in-frame clones and lacks some. The repertoire holds around 40,000 clones, around 52% seen once, with approximately 2.1% in the top ten. This clone came up a few times.

V gene TRBV10-1 combines with J gene TRBJ2-2; 8 bases are a match to TRBD1. The sample was Tregs from blood. The origin of this receptor is a woman under 30 in good health. Here the CDR3 reads CASNAGGANTGELFF. The CDR3, as DNA: TGCGCCAGCAATGCAGGGGGCGCGAACACCGGGGAGCTGTTTTTT.